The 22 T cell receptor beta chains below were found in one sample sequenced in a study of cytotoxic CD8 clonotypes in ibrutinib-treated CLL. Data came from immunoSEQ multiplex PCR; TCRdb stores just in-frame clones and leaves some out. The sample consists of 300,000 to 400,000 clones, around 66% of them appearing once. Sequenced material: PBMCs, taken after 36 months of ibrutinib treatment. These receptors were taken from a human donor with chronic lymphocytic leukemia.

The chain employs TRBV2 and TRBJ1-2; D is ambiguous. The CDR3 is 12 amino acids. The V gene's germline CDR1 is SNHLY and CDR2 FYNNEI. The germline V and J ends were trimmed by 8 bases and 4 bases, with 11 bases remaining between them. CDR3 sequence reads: CASELEFYGYTF. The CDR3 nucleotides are TGTGCCAGCGAGTTGGAGTTCTATGGCTACACCTTC. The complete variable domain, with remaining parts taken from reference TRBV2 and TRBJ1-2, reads EPEVTQTPSHQVTQMGQEVILRCVPISNHLYFYWYRQILGQKVEFLVSFYNNEISEKSEIFDDQFSVERPDGSNFTLKIRSTKLEDSAMYFCASELEFYGYTFGSGTRLTVV.

For the CDR3, the DNA is TGCGCCAGCAGCCATTTCGATAACAGGGACTATGGCTACACCTTC. It specifies CASSHFDNRDYGYTF. The V gene is TRBV4-1, the J gene TRBJ1-2; D may be TRBD1 (6 bases). The CDR3 is 15 amino acids. The V end was cut by 3 bases, the J end by 3 bases, with 14 bases between. CDR1 is MGHRA and CDR2 is YSYEKL in the germline V gene.

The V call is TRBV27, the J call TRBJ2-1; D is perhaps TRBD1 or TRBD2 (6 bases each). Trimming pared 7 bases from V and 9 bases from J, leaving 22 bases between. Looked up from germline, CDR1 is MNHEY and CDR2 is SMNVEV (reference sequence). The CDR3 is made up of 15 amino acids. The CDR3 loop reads CASNSLRGDWAEQFF. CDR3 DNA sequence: TGTGCCAGCAACTCCTTGAGGGGGGATTGGGCTGAGCAGTTCTTC.

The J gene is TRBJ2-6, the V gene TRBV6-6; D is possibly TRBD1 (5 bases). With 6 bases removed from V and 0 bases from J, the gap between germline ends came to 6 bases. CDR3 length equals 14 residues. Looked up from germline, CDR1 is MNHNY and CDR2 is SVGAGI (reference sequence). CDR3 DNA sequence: TGTGCCAGCAGCAGGGCCTCTGGGGCCAACGTCCTGACTTTC. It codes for CASSRASGANVLTF.

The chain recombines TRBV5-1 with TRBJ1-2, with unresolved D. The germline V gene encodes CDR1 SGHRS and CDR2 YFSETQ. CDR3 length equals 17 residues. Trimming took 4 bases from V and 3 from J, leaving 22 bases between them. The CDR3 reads CASSIPKEPTDDYGYTF. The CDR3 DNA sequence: TGCGCCAGCAGCATACCCAAGGAGCCCACCGACGACTATGGCTACACCTTC.

The CDR3 nucleotides are TGTGCCAGCAGCTACAGGGGGAACACTGAAGCTTTCTTT. It is translated as CASSYRGNTEAFF. The rearrangement links TRBV13 to TRBJ1-1; 7 positions match TRBD1. The germline gives CDR1 PRHDT, CDR2 FYEKMQ (reference sequence). With V trimmed by 4 bases and J by 1 base, 0 bases remained unmatched. This CDR3 spans 13 amino acids.

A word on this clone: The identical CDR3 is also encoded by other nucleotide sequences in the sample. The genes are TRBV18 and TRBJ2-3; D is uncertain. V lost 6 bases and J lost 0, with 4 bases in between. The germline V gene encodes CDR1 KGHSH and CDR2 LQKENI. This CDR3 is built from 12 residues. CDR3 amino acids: CASSPSTDTQYF. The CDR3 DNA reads TGTGCCAGCTCCCCCAGCACAGATACGCAGTATTTT.

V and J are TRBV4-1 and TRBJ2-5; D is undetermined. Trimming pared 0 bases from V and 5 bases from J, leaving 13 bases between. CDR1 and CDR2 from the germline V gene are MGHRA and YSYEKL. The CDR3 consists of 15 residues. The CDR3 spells CASSQDGLSPETQYF. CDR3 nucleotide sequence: TGCGCCAGCAGCCAAGACGGGCTCAGCCCGGAGACCCAGTACTTC.

The CDR3 nucleotides are TGTGCCAGCAGCGTAGTCCCGGAACGAGAGCAGTACTTC. Amino acids: CASSVVPEREQYF. The chain uses TRBV9 and TRBJ2-7; D remains unclear. With 0 bases removed from V and 7 bases from J, the gap between germline ends came to 11 bases. CDR1 is SGDLS, CDR2 YYNGEE, per germline. The CDR3 contains 13 residues.

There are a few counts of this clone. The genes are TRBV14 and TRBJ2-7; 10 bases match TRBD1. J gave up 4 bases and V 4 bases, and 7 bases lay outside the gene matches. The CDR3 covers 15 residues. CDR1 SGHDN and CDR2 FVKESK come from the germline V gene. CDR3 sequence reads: CASSRRGQGFYEQYF. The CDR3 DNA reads TGTGCCAGCAGCCGCAGGGGACAGGGGTTTTACGAGCAGTACTTC.

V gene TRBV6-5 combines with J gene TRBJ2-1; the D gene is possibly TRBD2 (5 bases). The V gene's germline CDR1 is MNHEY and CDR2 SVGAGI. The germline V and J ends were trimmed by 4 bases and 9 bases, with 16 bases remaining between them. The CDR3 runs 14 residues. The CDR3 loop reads CASSLGTRVIEQFF. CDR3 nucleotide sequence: TGTGCCAGCAGTTTGGGAACTAGGGTTATTGAGCAGTTCTTC.

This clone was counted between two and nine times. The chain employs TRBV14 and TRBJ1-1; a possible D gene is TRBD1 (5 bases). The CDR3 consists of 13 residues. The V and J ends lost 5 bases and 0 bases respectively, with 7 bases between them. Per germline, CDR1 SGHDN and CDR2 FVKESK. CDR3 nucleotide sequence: TGTGCCAGCAGCTTGACAGTGAACACTGAAGCTTTCTTT. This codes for CASSLTVNTEAFF.

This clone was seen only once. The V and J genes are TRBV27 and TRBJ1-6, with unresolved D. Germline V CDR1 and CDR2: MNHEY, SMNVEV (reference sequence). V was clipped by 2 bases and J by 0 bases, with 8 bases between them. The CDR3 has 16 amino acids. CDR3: CASSLQQSSYNSPLHF. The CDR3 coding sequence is TGTGCCAGCAGTTTACAACAGAGCTCCTATAATTCACCCCTCCACTTT.

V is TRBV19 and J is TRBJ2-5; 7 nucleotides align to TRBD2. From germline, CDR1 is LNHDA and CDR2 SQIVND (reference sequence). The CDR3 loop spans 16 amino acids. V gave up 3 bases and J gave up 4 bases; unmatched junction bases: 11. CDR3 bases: TGTGCCAGTAGTATTTGGGCTAGCGGCCGAGCAGAGACCCAGTACTTC. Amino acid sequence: CASSIWASGRAETQYF.

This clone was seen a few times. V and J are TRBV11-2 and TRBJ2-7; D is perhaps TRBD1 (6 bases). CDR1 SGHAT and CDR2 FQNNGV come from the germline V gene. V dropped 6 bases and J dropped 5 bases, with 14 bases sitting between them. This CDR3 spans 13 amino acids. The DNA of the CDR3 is TGTGCCAGCAGTTACAGGGTTCGCGACGAGCAGTACTTC. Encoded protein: CASSYRVRDEQYF.

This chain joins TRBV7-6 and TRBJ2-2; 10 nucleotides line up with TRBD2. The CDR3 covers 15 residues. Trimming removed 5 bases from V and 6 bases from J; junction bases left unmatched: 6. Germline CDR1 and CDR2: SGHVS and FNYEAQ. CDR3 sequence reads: CASSALAGSAGELFF. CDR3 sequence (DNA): TGTGCCAGCAGCGCACTAGCGGGGTCGGCCGGGGAGCTGTTTTTT.

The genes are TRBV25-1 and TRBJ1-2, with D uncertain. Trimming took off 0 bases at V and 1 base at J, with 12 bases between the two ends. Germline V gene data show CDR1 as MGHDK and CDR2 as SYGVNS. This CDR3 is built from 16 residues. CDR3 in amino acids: CASSEYHTENNYGYTF. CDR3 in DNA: TGTGCCAGCAGTGAATATCATACAGAGAATAACTATGGCTACACCTTC.

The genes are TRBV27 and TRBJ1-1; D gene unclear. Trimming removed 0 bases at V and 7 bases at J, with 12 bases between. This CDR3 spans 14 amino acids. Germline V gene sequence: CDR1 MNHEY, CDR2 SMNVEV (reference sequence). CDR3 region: CASSLSPRSSEAFF. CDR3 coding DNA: TGTGCCAGCAGTTTATCTCCCAGAAGCAGTGAAGCTTTCTTT.

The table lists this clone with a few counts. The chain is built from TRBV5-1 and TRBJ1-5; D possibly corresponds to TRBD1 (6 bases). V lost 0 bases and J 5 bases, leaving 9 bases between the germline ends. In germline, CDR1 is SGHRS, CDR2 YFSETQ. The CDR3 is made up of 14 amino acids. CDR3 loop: CASSLEGDDQPQHF. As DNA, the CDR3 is TGCGCCAGCAGCTTGGAGGGGGATGATCAGCCCCAGCATTTT. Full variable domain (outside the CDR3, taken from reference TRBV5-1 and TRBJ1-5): KAGVTQTPRYLIKTRGQQVTLSCSPISGHRSVSWYQQTPGQGLQFLFEYFSETQRNKGNFPGRFSGRQFSNSRSEMNVSTLELGDSALYLCASSLEGDDQPQHFGDGTRLSIL.

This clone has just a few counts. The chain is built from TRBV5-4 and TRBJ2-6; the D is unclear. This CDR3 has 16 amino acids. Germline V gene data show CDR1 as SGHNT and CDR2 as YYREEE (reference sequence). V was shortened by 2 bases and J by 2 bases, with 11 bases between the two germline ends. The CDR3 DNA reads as TGTGCCAGCAGCTTCCTCCCGTTGGCTGGGGCCAACGTCCTGACTTTC. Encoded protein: CASSFLPLAGANVLTF.

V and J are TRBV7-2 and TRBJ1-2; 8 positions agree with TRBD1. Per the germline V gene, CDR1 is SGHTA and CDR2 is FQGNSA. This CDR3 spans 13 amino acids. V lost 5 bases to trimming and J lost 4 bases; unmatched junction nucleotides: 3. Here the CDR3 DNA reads TGTGCCAGCAGCCTCACAGGGGGCTATGGCTACACCTTC. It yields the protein CASSLTGGYGYTF. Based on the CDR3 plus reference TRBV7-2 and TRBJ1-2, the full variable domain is GAGVSQSPSNKVTEKGKDVELRCDPISGHTALYWYRQSLGQGLEFLIYFQGNSAPDKSGLPSDRFSAERTGGSVSTLTIQRTQQEDSAVYLCASSLTGGYGYTFGSGTRLTVV.

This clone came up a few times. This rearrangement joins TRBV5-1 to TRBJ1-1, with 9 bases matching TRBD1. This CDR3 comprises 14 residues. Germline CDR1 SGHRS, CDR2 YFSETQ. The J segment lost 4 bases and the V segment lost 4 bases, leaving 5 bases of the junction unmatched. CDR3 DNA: TGCGCCAGCAGCACGACAGGGGGTCGCACTGAAGCTTTCTTT. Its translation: CASSTTGGRTEAFF.